Listed here is a single T cell receptor beta chain. Its target is not known. This CDR3 contains 15 residues. Trimming cost V 7 bases and J 9 bases; bases outside gene matches: 14. Germline V CDR1 and CDR2: SEHNR, FQNEAQ (reference sequence). In making TCR cDNA, 5'RACE template switching added a universal primer site and UMIs to it. MiXCR, applied by TCRdb to the 5' RACE reads, yields one record per CDR3 protein. Found here are a few hundred thousand distinct CDR3 sequences, roughly a sixth of them singletons; the top ten hold 15% to 20%. This record belongs to a study of T cells after yellow fever vaccination. Study summary: With SMART-Seq v4 Ultra Low Input, the fractions containing low cell numbers were prepared. Broader study findings: Most clones from primary vaccination were detected again post-booster (just under 97% CD4, 88% CD8).

The receptor comes from a man between 18 and 29 years old who received the YFV17D yellow fever vaccine. The sequencing used PBMCs, collected before the yellow fever booster vaccination. V and J are TRBV7-9 and TRBJ2-4, with 8 bases identical to TRBD1. Here the CDR3 DNA reads TGTGCCAGCACCCGTAAACAGGGGGGAATGGGCATTCAGTACTTC. It is translated as CASTRKQGGMGIQYF. The variable domain in full, completed from reference TRBV7-9 and TRBJ2-4, reads DTGVSQNPRHKITKRGQNVTFRCDPISEHNRLYWYRQTLGQGPEFLTYFQNEAQLEKSRLLSDRFSAERPKGSFSTLEIQRTEQGDSAMYLCASTRKQGGMGIQYFGAGTRLSVL.